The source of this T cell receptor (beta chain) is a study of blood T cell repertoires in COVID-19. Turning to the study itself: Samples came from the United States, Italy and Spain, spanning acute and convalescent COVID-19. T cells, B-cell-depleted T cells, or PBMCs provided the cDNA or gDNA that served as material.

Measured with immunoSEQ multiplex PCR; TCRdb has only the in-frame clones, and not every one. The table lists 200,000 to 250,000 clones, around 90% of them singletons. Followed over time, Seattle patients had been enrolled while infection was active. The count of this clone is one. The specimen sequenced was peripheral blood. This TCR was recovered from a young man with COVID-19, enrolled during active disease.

The CDR3 loop reads CASSSVVPGSFGTQYF. CDR3 bases: TGTGCCAGCAGCTCCGTCGTTCCCGGGAGTTTTGGGACCCAGTACTTC. V and J are TRBV7-9 and TRBJ2-5; possible D gene TRBD2, 6 bases. CDR1 is SEHNR, CDR2 FQNEAQ, per germline (reference sequence). The CDR3 spans 16 residues. The V end was cut by 4 bases, the J end by 7 bases, with 22 bases between.